This TCR beta chain was captured by sequencing in a study of CD4 T cells in relation to SARS-CoV-2 and coronaviruses. Uncultured naive and memory CD4+ T cells supplied DNA for deep TCR-beta sequencing. Some clones are missing from TCRdb's copy, which holds only in-frame ones; the method was immunoSEQ multiplex PCR. This table holds tens of thousands of clones, 93% found once. The table lists this clone with a count of one. Unexposed donor CD4+ T cells date from 2011-2018, before the COVID-19 pandemic. The TCR sequence derives from a human donor in good health. The sequencing input was naive CD4+ T cells from PBMCs. The subset: naive CD4+ T cells isolated by negative enrichment.

CDR3 coding DNA: TGTGCCAGCAGTTCCATACTTAGGCCGAGGGAAAAACTGTTTTTT. Its protein product is CASSSILRPREKLFF. V is TRBV27 and J is TRBJ1-4; no clear D. The germline V gene encodes CDR1 MNHEY and CDR2 SMNVEV (reference sequence). Trimming left V 4 bases short and J 8 bases short, with 17 bases between. The CDR3 runs to 15 residues.